One and the same sample provided the 20 T cell receptor beta chains below, sequenced in a study of blood T cell repertoires in COVID-19. Produced via immunoSEQ multiplex PCR; TCRdb's table is partial and in-frame only. The repertoire holds over 95,000 clones, approximately 80% seen once, with about 10% in the top ten. Source material: peripheral blood. The origin of the receptors is a human donor in a cohort sampled during active COVID-19.

The gene calls are TRBV12-3 or TRBV12-4 and TRBJ2-7; no reliable D call. V gave up 2 bases and J gave up 6 bases, with 8 bases separating them. The CDR3 has 12 residues. The CDR3 nucleotides are TGTGCCAGCAGTTTACTAAGTTCCGAGCAGTACTTC. Amino acids: CASSLLSSEQYF.

The chain joins TRBV30 to TRBJ1-1; D ambiguous. The CDR3 contains 14 residues. The germline V and J ends were trimmed by 3 bases and 10 bases, with 21 bases remaining between them. Germline loops: CDR1 GTSNPN, CDR2 SVGIG (reference sequence). The DNA of the CDR3 is TGTGCCTGGAGCCCCCCTGGGTTTCCCCGGGGAGCTTTCTTT. This encodes CAWSPPGFPRGAFF.

The chain uses TRBV5-1 and TRBJ2-1; possible D gene TRBD1, 7 bases. Germline CDR1 is SGHRS and CDR2 is YFSETQ. The V end lost 3 bases, the J end lost 10 bases, and 23 bases lay between the germline ends. The CDR3 covers 16 residues. The chain's CDR3 is CASSSDDRAYRGEQFF. CDR3 bases: TGCGCCAGCAGCTCGGACGACAGGGCGTATCGGGGGGAGCAGTTCTTC. Supplemented by reference TRBV5-1 and TRBJ2-1, the full variable domain reads KAGVTQTPRYLIKTRGQQVTLSCSPISGHRSVSWYQQTPGQGLQFLFEYFSETQRNKGNFPGRFSGRQFSNSRSEMNVSTLELGDSALYLCASSSDDRAYRGEQFFGPGTRLTVL.

CDR3 amino acids: CATSRSEPGTTNREKLFF. The DNA for the CDR3 is TGTGCCACCAGCAGAAGCGAACCCGGGACAACTAATCGGGAAAAACTGTTTTTT. The rearrangement joins TRBV15 to TRBJ1-4, with D possibly matching TRBD1 (6 bases). Germline lookup yields CDR1 LNHNV and CDR2 YYDKDF (reference sequence). V was clipped by 2 bases and J by 8 bases, with 24 bases between them. The CDR3 consists of 18 residues.

This clone was seen only a few times. The chain uses TRBV2 and TRBJ2-7; D remains ambiguous. The V end lost 4 bases, the J end lost 1 base, and 17 bases lay between the germline ends. CDR1 is SNHLY and CDR2 is FYNNEI in the germline V gene. The length of the CDR3 is 16 residues. The CDR3 DNA reads as TGTGCCAGCAGTGTCCTCAGGTCAGGTGATTCCTACGAGCAGTACTTC. It translates to CASSVLRSGDSYEQYF.

The CDR3 protein is CASRGEGQETQYF. For the CDR3, the DNA is TGTGCCAGCAGGGGGGAGGGGCAAGAGACCCAGTACTTC. The rearrangement uses TRBV12-3 or TRBV12-4 and TRBJ2-5, with 7 bases that match TRBD2. The CDR3 sequence is 13 residues long. The ends lost 6 bases at V and 2 bases at J; junction bases unmatched: 3.

V and J are TRBV15 and TRBJ2-7, with D perhaps matching TRBD1 (5 bases). CDR1 is LNHNV, CDR2 YYDKDF, per germline (reference sequence). The germline V and J ends were trimmed by 11 bases and 2 bases, with 19 bases remaining between them. The CDR3 is made up of 14 amino acids. CDR3 nucleotides: TGTGCCCCCCATGGTAGGAGCAGGGCCTACGAGCAGTACTTC. It translates to CAPHGRSRAYEQYF.

The V gene is TRBV6-5, the J gene TRBJ1-6, with a tentative D call TRBD1 (6 bases). The CDR3 contains 14 residues. CDR1 is MNHEY and CDR2 is SVGAGI in the germline V gene. V gave up 3 bases and J gave up 7 bases, with 10 bases separating them. The CDR3 DNA follows: TGTGCCAGCAGTTATGGACAGCTCAATTCACCCCTCCACTTT. Translating gives CASSYGQLNSPLHF.

The rearrangement joins TRBV5-1 to TRBJ1-2, with 9 positions matching TRBD1. V lost 3 bases to trimming and J lost 4 bases; unmatched junction nucleotides: 13. The CDR3 contains 17 residues. CDR1 SGHRS and CDR2 YFSETQ come from the germline V gene. The CDR3, as DNA: TGCGCCAGCAGCTCCGCAACGGGACAGGGCCTATTCTATGGCTACACCTTC. Amino acids: CASSSATGQGLFYGYTF.

The rearrangement joins TRBV5-4 to TRBJ1-3, with TRBD1 matching 10 bases. With 3 bases clipped from V and 4 bases from J, the junction kept 4 bases outside the gene matches. The length of the CDR3 is 15 residues. Germline V gene lookup returns CDR1 SGHNT and CDR2 YYREEE (reference sequence). DNA for the CDR3: TGTGCCAGCAGCTCGGACAGGGGGAAAGGAAACACCATATATTTT. This codes for CASSSDRGKGNTIYF.

The V and J genes are TRBV7-9 and TRBJ1-2; 9 bases are shared with TRBD1. Germline values: CDR1 SEHNR, CDR2 FQNEAQ (reference sequence). The CDR3 contains 16 residues. Trimming removed 0 bases from V and 4 bases from J; junction bases left unmatched: 6. The CDR3 region has the DNA TGTGCCAGCAGCTTAGCGGGGACAGGGCATGCCTATGGCTACACCTTC. Translation: CASSLAGTGHAYGYTF.

The CDR3 here is CASSYGGEQFF. The CDR3 nucleotides read TGTGCCAGCAGTTACGGAGGGGAGCAGTTCTTC. The chain carries TRBV6-2 or TRBV6-3 and TRBJ2-1; D is perhaps TRBD2 (6 bases). The CDR3 is made up of 11 amino acids. Germline V gives CDR1 MNHEY, CDR2 SVGEGT. Trimming took 2 bases from V and 10 from J, leaving 6 bases between them.

The CDR3 sequence: CASSQDVPGQGNQPQHF. The CDR3 DNA is TGCGCCAGCAGCCAAGATGTCCCGGGACAGGGAAATCAGCCCCAGCATTTT. The J gene is TRBJ1-5, the V gene TRBV4-3; 9 bases fit TRBD1. The CDR3 covers 17 residues. V trimming: 0 bases; J trimming: 4 bases; junction bases outside the gene matches: 7. The germline CDR1 and CDR2 sequences are LGHNA and YSLEER.

This clone appeared once. The rearrangement joins TRBV7-9 to TRBJ1-5, with 8 positions matching TRBD1. V gave up 5 bases and J gave up 2 bases; unmatched junction bases: 5. The CDR3 is 15 amino acids. Per germline, CDR1 SEHNR and CDR2 FQNEAQ (reference sequence). The CDR3 DNA reads as TGTGCCAGCAGCCCAGGGGGCTATGGCAATCAGCCCCAGCATTTT. This gives the protein CASSPGGYGNQPQHF.

This chain links TRBV4-1 with TRBJ2-2; 10 bases match TRBD2. CDR3 length equals 19 residues. J lost 3 bases, V lost 3 bases, and 13 bases had no gene match. Germline V gene data show CDR1 as MGHRA and CDR2 as YSYEKL. The CDR3: CASSHVFNSGRYHTGELFF. The CDR3 DNA follows: TGCGCCAGCAGCCATGTTTTCAATAGCGGGAGGTATCACACCGGGGAGCTGTTTTTT.

This chain connects TRBV7-6 to TRBJ2-7; 8 bases map to TRBD1. CDR1 is SGHVS and CDR2 is FNYEAQ in the germline V gene. There are 16 residues in the CDR3. J was trimmed by 0 bases and V by 5 bases; bases with no gene match: 9. The chain's CDR3 is CASSVSGGHSSYEQYF. The CDR3, as DNA: TGTGCCAGCAGCGTATCAGGGGGCCATAGCTCCTACGAGCAGTACTTC.

This chain links TRBV7-7 with TRBJ2-2; D is unresolved. Deletions cut 1 base from V and 4 bases from J, with 4 bases between. The CDR3 loop spans 13 amino acids. Germline V gives CDR1 SSHAT, CDR2 FNYEAQ (reference sequence). CDR3 loop: CASSLDSTGELFF. As DNA, the CDR3 is TGTGCCAGCAGCTTAGATAGCACCGGGGAGCTGTTTTTT.

This chain joins TRBV6-5 and TRBJ1-1, with a weak D call TRBD1 (5 bases). V gave up 5 bases and J gave up 1 base, with 8 bases separating them. CDR1 and CDR2 from the germline V gene are MNHEY and SVGAGI. The CDR3 covers 13 residues. This CDR3 reads CASSNDRNTEAFF. In DNA, the CDR3 is TGTGCCAGCAGTAACGACAGGAACACTGAAGCTTTCTTT.

V and J are TRBV5-6 and TRBJ1-5; 7 bases fit TRBD1. The germline V gene has CDR1 SGHDT and CDR2 YYEEEE. The CDR3 contains 15 residues. The ends lost 4 bases at V and 5 bases at J; junction bases unmatched: 9. The CDR3 DNA sequence: TGTGCCAGCAGCCGCCGGGACAGAGTCCATCAGCCCCAGCATTTT. Amino acid sequence: CASSRRDRVHQPQHF.

This chain connects TRBV11-2 to TRBJ2-2, with 11 bases fitting TRBD2. The ends lost 6 bases at V and 6 bases at J; junction bases unmatched: 9. CDR3 size: 16 residues. Germline CDR1 SGHAT, CDR2 FQNNGV. CDR3 nucleotide sequence: TGTGCCAGCAGGACAACTAGCGGGAGATCCCCCGGGGAGCTGTTTTTT. It yields the protein CASRTTSGRSPGELFF. The full variable domain, completed using reference TRBV11-2 and TRBJ2-2, is EAGVAQSPRYKIIEKRQSVAFWCNPISGHATLYWYQQILGQGPKLLIQFQNNGVVDDSQLPKDRFSAERLKGVDSTLKIQPAKLEDSAVYLCASRTTSGRSPGELFFGEGSRLTVL.